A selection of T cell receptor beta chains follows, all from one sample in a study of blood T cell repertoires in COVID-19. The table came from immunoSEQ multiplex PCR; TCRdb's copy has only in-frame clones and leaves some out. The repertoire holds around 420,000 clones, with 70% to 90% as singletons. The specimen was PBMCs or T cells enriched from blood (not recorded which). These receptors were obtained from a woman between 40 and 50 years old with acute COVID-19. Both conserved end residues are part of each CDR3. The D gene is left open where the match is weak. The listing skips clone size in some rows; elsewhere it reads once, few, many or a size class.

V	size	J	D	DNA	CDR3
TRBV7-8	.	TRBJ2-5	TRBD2	TGTGCCAGCAGCTTAGAACGACTAGCCCTAGAGACCCAGTACTTC	CASSLERLALETQYF
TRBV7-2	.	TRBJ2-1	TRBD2	TGTGCCAGCAGCTTAGCGAGCGGGGGTCAACATGAGCAGTTCTTC	CASSLASGGQHEQFF
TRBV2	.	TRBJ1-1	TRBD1	TGTGCCAGCAGTGACTTAAAAGGACAGGGAGGGAGTGAAGCTTTCTTT	CASSDLKGQGGSEAFF
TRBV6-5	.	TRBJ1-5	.	TGTGCCAGTCATCGTGGCCTTCTAGAAAATCAGCCCCAGCATTTT	CASHRGLLENQPQHF
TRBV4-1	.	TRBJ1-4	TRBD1	TGCGCCAGCAGCCAAGATGGGACAGCCTTTTCCGATGAAAAACTGTTTTTT	CASSQDGTAFSDEKLFF
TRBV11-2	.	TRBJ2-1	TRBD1	TGTGCCAGCAGAAAAACAGGGGTTGATGAGCAGTTCTTC	CASRKTGVDEQFF
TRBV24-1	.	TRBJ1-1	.	TGTGCCACCAGTGATCAACAGTTAACTGAAGCTTTCTTT	CATSDQQLTEAFF
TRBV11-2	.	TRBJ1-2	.	TGTGCCAGCAGCTTAGAACGGGGCACAGGGGGCTACACCTTC	CASSLERGTGGYTF
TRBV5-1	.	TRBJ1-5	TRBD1	TGCGCCAGCAGCGACGGACAGGGTAGCAATCAGCCCCAGCATTTT	CASSDGQGSNQPQHF
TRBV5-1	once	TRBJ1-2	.	TGCGCCAGCAGCCCGGTCACGGGCGGGGCGTGGGATGGCTACACCTTC	CASSPVTGGAWDGYTF
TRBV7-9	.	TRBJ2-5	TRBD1	TGTGCCAGCAGCTTCAGACAGGGGGAAGAGACCCAGTACTTC	CASSFRQGEETQYF
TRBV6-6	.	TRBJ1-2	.	TGTGCCAGCAGTCGGGCTAGTCTAGGCTCCTTTAACTATGGCTACACCTTC	CASSRASLGSFNYGYTF
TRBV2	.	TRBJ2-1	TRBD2	TGTGCCAGTCAACGTTCGGGGGGTGAGCAGTTCTTC	CASQRSGGEQFF
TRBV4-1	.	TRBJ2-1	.	TGCGCCAGCAGTCGCGGGACAGCCTACAATGAGCAGTTCTTC	CASSRGTAYNEQFF
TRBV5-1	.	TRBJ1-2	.	TGCGCCAGCAGACAGGGTTCCAACTATGGCTACACCTTC	CASRQGSNYGYTF
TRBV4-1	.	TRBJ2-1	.	TGCGCCAGCAGCCAAAGCAGGGCTGAGCAGTTCTTC	CASSQSRAEQFF
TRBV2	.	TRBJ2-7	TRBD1	TGTGCCAGCAGTGAACAGGGGGACGAGCAGTACTTC	CASSEQGDEQYF
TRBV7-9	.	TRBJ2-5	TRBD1	TGTGCCAGCAGCTTACGACAGGGAGAGACCCAGTACTTC	CASSLRQGETQYF
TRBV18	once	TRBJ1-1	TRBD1	TGTGCCAGCTCCCTTGACAGGGGAATCACTGAAGCTTTCTTT	CASSLDRGITEAFF
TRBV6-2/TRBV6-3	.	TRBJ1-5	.	TGTGCCAGCAGCCGGGACTCCCCGGGGGGGGCCCAGCATTTT	CASSRDSPGGAQHF
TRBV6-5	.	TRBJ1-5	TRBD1	TGTGCCAGCAGCGGACAGGCTTATAGCAATCAGCCCCAGCATTTT	CASSGQAYSNQPQHF
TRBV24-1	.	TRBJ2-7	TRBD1	TGTGCCACCAGTGGGGGACAGGGTATCAACGAGCAGTACTTC	CATSGGQGINEQYF
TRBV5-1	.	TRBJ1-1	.	TGCGCCAGCAGCTTGGACAGCCACACTGAAGCTTTCTTT	CASSLDSHTEAFF
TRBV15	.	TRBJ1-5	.	TGTGCCACCAGCCCGGGATCGGGCAATCAGCCCCAGCATTTT	CATSPGSGNQPQHF
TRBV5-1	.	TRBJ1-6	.	TGCGCCAGCAGCTTGACAGATAATTCACCCCTCCACTTT	CASSLTDNSPLHF
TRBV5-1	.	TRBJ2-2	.	TGCGCCAGCACTCTTAACCCGGGATCGGGCGGGGAGCTGTTTTTT	CASTLNPGSGGELFF
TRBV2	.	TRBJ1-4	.	TGTGCCAGCAGTGTCCACAGCCCTGCAACTAATGAAAAACTGTTTTTT	CASSVHSPATNEKLFF
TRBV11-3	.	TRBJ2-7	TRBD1	TGTGCCAGCAGCCAAGGACAGGACTACGAGCAGTACTTC	CASSQGQDYEQYF
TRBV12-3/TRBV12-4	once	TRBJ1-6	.	TGTGCCAGCAGAGGCAGGGGTTCACCCCTCCACTTT	CASRGRGSPLHF
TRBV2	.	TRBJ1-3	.	TGTGCCAGCAGTGCCGAGACAGCCGACTCTGGAAACACCATATATTTT	CASSAETADSGNTIYF
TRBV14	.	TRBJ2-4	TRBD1	TGTGCCAGCAGCCACCGGACAGGCCTAGCCAAAAACATTCAGTACTTC	CASSHRTGLAKNIQYF
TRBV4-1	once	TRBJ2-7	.	TGCGCCAGCTCCGATTCCACAGGTTACTCCTACGAGCAGTACTTC	CASSDSTGYSYEQYF
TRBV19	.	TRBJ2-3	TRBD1	TGTGCCAGTAGTACAGCACGGGACAGGCTCACAGATACGCAGTATTTT	CASSTARDRLTDTQYF
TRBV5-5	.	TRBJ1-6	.	TGTGCCAGCAGCTTGGAAGGGAGTAATTCACCCCTCCACTTT	CASSLEGSNSPLHF
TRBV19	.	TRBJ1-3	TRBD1	TGTGCCAGTAGCAAAAGACAGGGGGCTAACACCATATATTTT	CASSKRQGANTIYF
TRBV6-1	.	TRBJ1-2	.	TGTGCCAGCAGTGAAGTGTTTCGGAGAGAAGCTAACTATGGCTACACCTTC	CASSEVFRREANYGYTF
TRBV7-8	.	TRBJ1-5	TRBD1	TGTGCCAGCAGCGTCCGCCTACAGGGGTACCATCAGCCCCAGCATTTT	CASSVRLQGYHQPQHF
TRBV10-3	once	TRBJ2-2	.	TGTGCCATCAGTGAGTCTAGGGGCGGCACCGGGGAGCTGTTTTTT	CAISESRGGTGELFF
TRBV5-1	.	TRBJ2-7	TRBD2	TGCGCCAGCAGCTTGACTCTAGCGGGGGGAGGAGAGCAGTACTTC	CASSLTLAGGGEQYF
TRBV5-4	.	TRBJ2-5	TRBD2	TGTGCCAGCAGCTTGTGGGCGGGGGGGCCCGAGGAGACCCAGTACTTC	CASSLWAGGPEETQYF
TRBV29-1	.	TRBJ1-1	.	TGCAGCGTTGAGTATGAAAGCAGGGATCCCACTTTCTTT	CSVEYESRDPTFF
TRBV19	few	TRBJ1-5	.	TGTGCCAGTAGCCCCCAACAGGGCGTTCAGCCCCAGCATTTT	CASSPQQGVQPQHF
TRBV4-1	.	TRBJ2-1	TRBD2	TGCGCCAGCAGCCAGGGACTAGCGGGGGGACACAATGAGCAGTTCTTC	CASSQGLAGGHNEQFF
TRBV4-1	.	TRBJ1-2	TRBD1	TGCGCCAGCAGCCAAGTGGGGGACAGGACTTATGGCTACACCTTC	CASSQVGDRTYGYTF
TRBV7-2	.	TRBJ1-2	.	TGTGCCAGCAGCTTAGTGGCAGGGCCGGAGGGCTACACCTTC	CASSLVAGPEGYTF
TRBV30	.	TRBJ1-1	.	TGTGCCTGGAGTGTAAAAGGTCGCAGGGTGAACACTGAAGCTTTCTTT	CAWSVKGRRVNTEAFF